Shown below are 28 T cell receptor beta chains from a single sample sequenced in a study of CD8 T cells in ankylosing spondylitis. Whole-study findings and limits: Blood of patients with ankylosing spondylitis appeared to be characterized by a TCR beta motif of roughly eight highly homologous variants.

These receptors lack a known antigen. TCRdb processed the 5' RACE reads anew with MiXCR; each CDR3 protein has one entry. The sample includes around 480,000 distinct CDR3 sequences, about 15% seen only once; the top ten take over 1%. Sequences were obtained from blood, either unsorted or a sorted T cell fraction (not recorded which). Source of these receptors: a male donor with ankylosing spondylitis.

This clonotype came up a few times. This chain uses TRBV12-3 or TRBV12-4 with TRBJ2-2; D is possibly TRBD1 (5 bases). Trimming stripped 6 bases from V and 1 base from J, with 12 bases between. This CDR3 is built from 15 residues. The CDR3, as DNA: TGTGCCAGCAGGCCGGACAAAAAGAACACCGGGGAGCTGTTTTTT. Protein sequence: CASRPDKKNTGELFF.

This clonotype was counted between two and nine times. This sequence joins TRBV2 and TRBJ2-6, with TRBD1 matching 8 bases. This CDR3 has 16 residues. Losses at the gene ends were 8 bases for V and 0 bases for J; bases not matched to a gene: 6. Germline assignment: CDR1 SNHLY and CDR2 FYNNEI. The CDR3: CASHRDRSSGANVLTF. CDR3 DNA sequence: TGTGCCAGCCATCGGGACAGGAGCTCTGGGGCCAACGTCCTGACTTTC.

The genes are TRBV2 and TRBJ1-1; D ambiguous. The CDR3 is 14 residues long. Germline lookup yields CDR1 SNHLY and CDR2 FYNNEI. Trimming pared 5 bases from V and 5 bases from J, leaving 15 bases between. In DNA, the CDR3 is TGTGCCAGCAGTTTCGATTTGTGGGAAACTGAAGCTTTCTTT. Translation: CASSFDLWETEAFF.

This clonotype appeared a few times. The chain combines TRBV10-3 with TRBJ2-7, with 8 bases fitting TRBD2. The CDR3 contains 15 residues. The ends lost 3 bases at V and 5 bases at J; junction bases unmatched: 9. Germline values: CDR1 ENHRY, CDR2 SYGVKD. The CDR3 DNA sequence: TGTGCCATCAGTGATGGGAGCGGGAGACGGGACGAGCAGTACTTC. Its protein product is CAISDGSGRRDEQYF.

This chain uses TRBV19 with TRBJ2-1; D gene ambiguous. V was clipped by 9 bases and J by 2 bases, with 17 bases between them. Germline-derived CDR1 and CDR2 are LNHDA and SQIVND (reference sequence). The CDR3 is made up of 15 amino acids. The CDR3 DNA is TGTGCCAGCAAGCAACCAGCGCAGGCCTACAATGAGCAGTTCTTC. It yields the protein CASKQPAQAYNEQFF.

The V call is TRBV13, the J call TRBJ1-4; 7 bases match TRBD1. The ends lost 5 bases at V and 5 bases at J; junction bases unmatched: 8. The CDR3 is 15 amino acids. Germline lookup yields CDR1 PRHDT and CDR2 FYEKMQ (reference sequence). CDR3 in DNA: TGTGCCAGCAGCCGAGGGGGCCGAACCAATGAAAAACTGTTTTTT. Amino acids: CASSRGGRTNEKLFF.

The chain is built from TRBV7-9 and TRBJ2-2; D not resolved. V was clipped by 1 base and J by 2 bases, with 8 bases between them. Germline lookup yields CDR1 SEHNR and CDR2 FQNEAQ (reference sequence). The CDR3 length is 15 residues. CDR3 amino acids: CASSLGAHNTGELFF. CDR3 nucleotide sequence: TGTGCCAGCAGCTTAGGGGCTCATAACACCGGGGAGCTGTTTTTT.

V is TRBV10-3 and J is TRBJ1-4; D remains unclear. The V gene's germline CDR1 is ENHRY and CDR2 SYGVKD. V lost 4 bases and J lost 2, with 11 bases in between. The CDR3 consists of 15 residues. DNA of the CDR3: TGTGCCATCAGTGGGACTCTGGGGACTAATGAAAAACTGTTTTTT. It translates to CAISGTLGTNEKLFF.

This clonotype came up many times. The V gene is TRBV12-3 or TRBV12-4, the J gene TRBJ1-2, with 7 bases identical to TRBD1. CDR3 length equals 18 residues. V was pared by 2 bases and J by 2 bases, with 14 bases of the junction left unmatched. The CDR3 is CASSLSLPRRDRNYGYTF. The CDR3, as DNA: TGTGCCAGCAGTTTATCCCTCCCTCGCAGGGACAGAAACTATGGCTACACCTTC.

The chain couples TRBV7-3 to TRBJ2-5, with 10 positions matching TRBD2. This CDR3 is built from 16 residues. Losses at the gene ends were 6 bases for V and 6 bases for J; bases not matched to a gene: 13. Germline loops: CDR1 SGHTA, CDR2 FQGTGA. This chain's CDR3 is CASSLAGVALRQTQYF. Written as DNA, the CDR3 is TGTGCCAGCAGTCTAGCGGGGGTTGCCCTTCGGCAGACCCAGTACTTC.

In its sample, this clonotype was seen a few times. The chain links TRBV6-1 to TRBJ2-5; TRBD2 might be the D (6 bases). The CDR3 is 14 amino acids. Germline values: CDR1 MNHNS, CDR2 SASEGT. V lost 6 bases, J lost 2 bases, and 13 bases lay in between. The CDR3 coding sequence is TGTGCCAGCAGACTTCTAGCGTCTCAAGAGACCCAGTACTTC. This encodes CASRLLASQETQYF.

This clonotype was observed a single time. V and J are TRBV6-2 or TRBV6-3 and TRBJ2-2, with TRBD2 as a possible D gene (6 bases). Germline CDR1 and CDR2: MNHEY and SVGEGT. V gave up 4 bases and J gave up 6 bases, with 12 bases separating them. This CDR3 has 14 residues. This CDR3 is CASSSFGSSGELFF. DNA of the CDR3: TGTGCCAGCAGTTCGTTCGGGAGCTCCGGGGAGCTGTTTTTT.

This clonotype was seen a few times. The V gene is TRBV12-3 or TRBV12-4, the J gene TRBJ2-7, with TRBD2 matching over 7 bases. The V gene end was trimmed by 4 bases and the J gene end by 5 bases; junction bases not matched to a gene: 11. CDR3 length: 15 amino acids. The CDR3 nucleotides are TGTGCCAGCAGTTCCGTTGTGGCGGGAGCCCACGAGCAGTACTTC. This translates into CASSSVVAGAHEQYF.

The chain employs TRBV6-4 and TRBJ2-5, with D perhaps matching TRBD1 (7 bases). Per the germline V gene, CDR1 is MRHNA and CDR2 is SNTAGT. The CDR3 runs 14 residues. V was trimmed by 8 bases and J by 2 bases, leaving 15 bases between them. The CDR3 region has the DNA TGTGCCAGCCCAACCCCAGGGGGGCAAGAGACCCAGTACTTC. Translating it yields CASPTPGGQETQYF.

The rearrangement joins TRBV4-1 to TRBJ1-4, with 9 nucleotides matching TRBD1. There are 15 residues in the CDR3. The ends lost 1 base at V and 7 bases at J; junction bases unmatched: 4. CDR1 and CDR2 from the germline V gene are MGHRA and YSYEKL. CDR3 region: CASSQAGTGSEKLFF. The CDR3 nucleotides read TGCGCCAGCAGCCAAGCCGGGACAGGGTCTGAAAAACTGTTTTTT.

The CDR3 sequence is CASSGIGHTDTQYF. The DNA for the CDR3 is TGTGCCAGCAGCGGCATCGGCCACACAGATACGCAGTATTTT. The V and J genes are TRBV6-1 and TRBJ2-3; unclear D gene. V was trimmed by 6 bases and J by 2 bases, leaving 12 bases between them. The CDR3 loop spans 14 amino acids. Germline CDR1 and CDR2: MNHNS and SASEGT.

The chain is built from TRBV20-1 and TRBJ2-3; 9 positions agree with TRBD1. The CDR3 sequence is 15 residues long. J lost 6 bases, V lost 0 bases, and 7 bases had no gene match. Germline assignment: CDR1 DFQATT and CDR2 SNEGSKA (reference sequence). CDR3 residues: CSARDLRTGVDTQYF. The CDR3 coding sequence is TGCAGTGCTAGAGATCTAAGGACAGGGGTGGATACGCAGTATTTT.

The chain recombines TRBV20-1 with TRBJ1-2; weak D call: TRBD1 (5 bases). The CDR3 extends over 14 amino acids. Germline V gene data show CDR1 as DFQATT and CDR2 as SNEGSKA (reference sequence). With 0 bases removed from V and 4 bases from J, the gap between germline ends came to 12 bases. The chain's CDR3 is CSARDPAGFYGYTF. The CDR3 DNA reads as TGCAGTGCTAGAGATCCCGCAGGGTTCTATGGCTACACCTTC.

This clonotype has ten or more counts. This chain connects TRBV12-3 or TRBV12-4 to TRBJ2-3; 9 nucleotides agree with TRBD1. The CDR3 extends over 15 amino acids. Losses at the gene ends were 5 bases for V and 5 bases for J; bases not matched to a gene: 8. The CDR3 sequence: CASSEQGAPRDTQYF. In DNA, the CDR3 is TGTGCCAGCAGTGAACAGGGGGCGCCGAGAGATACGCAGTATTTT.

This clonotype was counted many times. The CDR3 reads CASSPGGGGMRFF. The CDR3 DNA sequence: TGTGCCAGCAGCCCGGGGGGGGGAGGAATGAGGTTCTTC. The rearrangement links TRBV7-2 to TRBJ2-1, with TRBD2 identical over 8 bases. This CDR3 comprises 13 residues. J gave up 15 bases and V 5 bases, and 12 bases lay outside the gene matches. CDR1 and CDR2 (germline): SGHTA, FQGNSA.

This clonotype was counted ten times or more. The chain links TRBV5-1 to TRBJ2-2; 8 bases match TRBD1. The trim removed 4 bases at V and 4 bases at J, leaving 3 bases unmatched. CDR3 length: 14 amino acids. Germline-derived CDR1 and CDR2 are SGHRS and YFSETQ. The DNA of the CDR3 is TGCGCCAGCAGCACTGACAGGGGCACCGGGGAGCTGTTTTTT. This gives the protein CASSTDRGTGELFF. Supplemented by reference TRBV5-1 and TRBJ2-2, the full variable domain reads KAGVTQTPRYLIKTRGQQVTLSCSPISGHRSVSWYQQTPGQGLQFLFEYFSETQRNKGNFPGRFSGRQFSNSRSEMNVSTLELGDSALYLCASSTDRGTGELFFGEGSRLTVL.

J is TRBJ1-6 and V is TRBV6-1, with D possibly TRBD1 on 6 matching bases. Germline CDR1 reads MNHNS; CDR2 reads SASEGT. The CDR3 loop spans 17 amino acids. Trimming removed 4 bases at V and 6 bases at J, with 19 bases between. The CDR3 nucleotides read TGTGCCAGCAGTGCCCCAGCGGGGGCGAATCTTAATTCACCCCTCCACTTT. It is translated as CASSAPAGANLNSPLHF.

In its sample, this clonotype was seen many times. J is TRBJ2-1 and V is TRBV12-3 or TRBV12-4; possibly TRBD1 for D (6 bases). The CDR3 has 15 amino acids. Trimming stripped 7 bases from V and 4 bases from J, with 17 bases between. The CDR3: CASTPRGSQYNEQFF. The CDR3, as DNA: TGTGCCAGCACCCCGAGGGGGTCCCAATACAATGAGCAGTTCTTC.

The table lists this clonotype with a few counts. This chain joins TRBV7-8 and TRBJ2-7; 9 bases match TRBD2. Germline CDR1 is SGHVS and CDR2 is FQNEAQ. Trimming at V came to 1 base and at J to 3 bases, leaving 10 bases not matched to a gene. This CDR3 contains 17 residues. In DNA form, the CDR3 reads TGTGCCAGCAGCTTAGGTGTTCAGCTAGCGGGAAACTACGAGCAGTACTTC. Its translation: CASSLGVQLAGNYEQYF. Complete variable domain (other parts from reference TRBV7-8 and TRBJ2-7): GAGVSQSPRYKVAKRGQDVALRCDPISGHVSLFWYQQALGQGPEFLTYFQNEAQLDKSGLPSDRFFAERPEGSVSTLKIQRTQQEDSAVYLCASSLGVQLAGNYEQYFGPGTRLTVT.

The V gene is TRBV5-1, the J gene TRBJ2-5; 12 bases are a match to TRBD2. V lost 0 bases to trimming and J lost 5 bases; unmatched junction nucleotides: 5. The CDR3 extends over 16 amino acids. Germline-derived CDR1 and CDR2 are SGHRS and YFSETQ. The CDR3 spells CASSLEPSGGDETQYF. The CDR3 nucleotides read TGCGCCAGCAGCTTGGAACCTAGCGGGGGGGACGAGACCCAGTACTTC.

This clonotype appeared a few times. The chain couples TRBV20-1 to TRBJ2-5, with TRBD1 matching 8 bases. The ends lost 0 bases at V and 3 bases at J; junction bases unmatched: 3. Per the germline V gene, CDR1 is DFQATT and CDR2 is SNEGSKA (reference sequence). The CDR3 has 14 amino acids. DNA for the CDR3: TGCAGTGCTAGAGATTGGACAGGGAAAGAGACCCAGTACTTC. Amino acids: CSARDWTGKETQYF.

In its sample, this clonotype was seen a few times. The rearrangement joins TRBV7-2 to TRBJ1-1; D is possibly TRBD1 (6 bases). The CDR3 is 14 amino acids. The ends were cut back, 6 bases at V and 4 bases at J, with 15 bases in the middle. The V gene's germline CDR1 is SGHTA and CDR2 FQGNSA. The CDR3 sequence is CASSQTPGATEAFF. DNA of the CDR3: TGTGCCAGCAGTCAGACCCCAGGGGCCACTGAAGCTTTCTTT. The whole variable domain, remainder taken from reference TRBV7-2 and TRBJ1-1, is GAGVSQSPSNKVTEKGKDVELRCDPISGHTALYWYRQSLGQGLEFLIYFQGNSAPDKSGLPSDRFSAERTGGSVSTLTIQRTQQEDSAVYLCASSQTPGATEAFFGQGTRLTVV.

This chain connects TRBV11-1 to TRBJ2-4, with TRBD2 matching 9 bases. The CDR3 is 18 residues long. The junction had 13 bases not matched to a gene; V was cut back by 5 bases and J by 2 bases. CDR1 and CDR2 (germline): SGHAT, FQDESV (reference sequence). The CDR3 region is CASSGRIAGAGPKNIQYF. CDR3 sequence (DNA): TGTGCCAGCAGCGGACGGATAGCGGGAGCTGGGCCCAAAAACATTCAGTACTTC.